These 21 T cell receptor beta chains share one sample of origin, sequenced in a study of PD-L1 blockade in urothelial cancer (dated by TCRdb to 2017 to 2019). Preparation of the library involved the immunoSEQ multiplex PCR assay. TCRdb stores this immuneACCESS table with in-frame sequences only. Part of the clones is absent; in the studies checked, under half of the shortfall reflects unresolved V genes, and no reason is known for the rest. Counted in this sample were more than 45,000 clones; approximately 84% of them appeared once. Jointly, the top ten make up under 20% of the sample. This material consisted of PBMCs, taken around atezolizumab (anti-PD-L1) treatment. The receptor source for this set is a man aged 55 to 70 with urothelial cancer.

The CDR3 nucleotides are TGTGCCAGCCAATCCGCCGGGACAGGGTGGTATGGCTACACCTTC. This encodes CASQSAGTGWYGYTF. This chain joins TRBV6-5 and TRBJ1-2; 9 bases match TRBD1. V dropped 8 bases and J dropped 5; count of bases not matched to a gene: 12. Germline V CDR1 and CDR2: MNHEY, SVGAGI. The CDR3 has 15 residues.

The gene calls are TRBV18 and TRBJ1-2; tentative D call: TRBD1 (5 bases). The germline V and J ends were trimmed by 0 bases and 4 bases, with 15 bases remaining between them. The germline V gene has CDR1 KGHSH and CDR2 LQKENI. This CDR3 has 16 amino acids. The CDR3 DNA follows: TGTGCCAGCTCACCACCCAACCAGGGTGTTGGCTATGGCTACACCTTC. This gives the protein CASSPPNQGVGYGYTF.

The rearrangement links TRBV12-5 to TRBJ2-2, with D tentatively TRBD2 (5 bases). The V and J ends lost 4 bases and 0 bases respectively, with 15 bases between them. The germline gives CDR1 LGHNT, CDR2 FRNRAP. The CDR3 totals 17 residues. The CDR3 loop is CASGSTQRGANTGELFF. The CDR3 DNA sequence: TGTGCTAGTGGTTCCACCCAACGGGGTGCGAACACCGGGGAGCTGTTTTTT.

The chain recombines TRBV6-5 with TRBJ2-5; TRBD2 matches 7 bases. The CDR3 is 14 residues long. V gave up 2 bases and J gave up 4 bases; unmatched junction bases: 4. Germline values: CDR1 MNHEY, CDR2 SVGAGI. The DNA of the CDR3 is TGTGCCAGCAGTTACGGGAGGGCCGGAGAGACCCAGTACTTC. Encoded protein: CASSYGRAGETQYF.

This clone has just one count. The chain links TRBV6-5 to TRBJ1-1, with TRBD1 matching 7 bases. Trimming cost V 7 bases and J 5 bases; bases outside gene matches: 10. CDR1 MNHEY and CDR2 SVGAGI come from the germline V gene. The CDR3 length is 14 residues. The CDR3 DNA reads TGTGCCAGCACAGTAAGGACAGGCAGAACTGAAGCTTTCTTT. Its protein is CASTVRTGRTEAFF.

V usage is TRBV7-3 and J usage is TRBJ2-3; possibly TRBD2 for D (5 bases). V dropped 5 bases and J dropped 8 bases, with 23 bases sitting between them. This CDR3 comprises 16 residues. Germline V CDR1 and CDR2: SGHTA, FQGTGA. CDR3 sequence: CASSTDGAAHSVTQYF. The CDR3 DNA reads as TGTGCCAGCAGCACTGACGGAGCGGCACACAGCGTTACGCAGTATTTT.

The rearrangement links TRBV19 to TRBJ1-4; TRBD1 agrees at 8 bases. Germline CDR1 LNHDA, CDR2 SQIVND (reference sequence). V shed 9 bases and J 3 bases; nucleotides not matched to a gene: 9. This CDR3 contains 15 residues. The CDR3 DNA reads as TGTGCCAGGCCCCTCCAGGGGGCTTCTAATGAAAAACTGTTTTTT. Translated, it gives CARPLQGASNEKLFF. The full variable domain, completed using reference TRBV19 and TRBJ1-4, is DGGITQSPKYLFRKEGQNVTLSCEQNLNHDAMYWYRQDPGQGLRLIYYSQIVNDFQKGDIAEGYSVSREKKESFPLTVTSAQKNPTAFYLCARPLQGASNEKLFFGSGTQLSVL.

The chain employs TRBV6-6 and TRBJ2-1, with D maybe TRBD2 (6 bases). Trimming cost V 4 bases and J 6 bases, with 13 bases left between them. The germline CDR1 and CDR2 sequences are MNHNY and SVGAGI (reference sequence). The CDR3 extends over 14 amino acids. For the CDR3, the DNA is TGTGCCAGCAGTTCGGGGGACTCGCGCAATGAGCAGTTCTTC. Protein product: CASSSGDSRNEQFF.

This chain links TRBV7-8 with TRBJ1-2, with 8 bases matching TRBD1. This CDR3 is 15 amino acids long. Losses at the gene ends were 4 bases for V and 4 bases for J; bases not matched to a gene: 8. In germline, CDR1 is SGHVS, CDR2 FQNEAQ. CDR3 loop: CASSWGRQGSYGYTF. CDR3 DNA sequence: TGTGCCAGCAGCTGGGGTCGACAGGGGAGCTATGGCTACACCTTC.

The genes are TRBV11-2 and TRBJ2-3; D remains ambiguous. This CDR3 has 11 amino acids. Germline V gene sequence: CDR1 SGHAT, CDR2 FQNNGV. Between the trimmed V and J ends, which lost 5 bases and 3 bases, there was a span of 3 bases. The CDR3 DNA sequence: TGTGCCAGCAGCCATACAGATACGCAGTATTTT. This gives the protein CASSHTDTQYF.

This chain joins TRBV5-8 and TRBJ2-1; 10 nucleotides align to TRBD2. The V segment lost 2 bases and the J segment 3 bases; nucleotides outside the gene matches: 2. The germline CDR1 and CDR2 sequences are SGHTS and YDEGEE. The CDR3 is 15 amino acids. CDR3 residues: CASSFSSGSYNEQFF. In DNA, the CDR3 is TGTGCCAGCAGCTTCTCTAGCGGGAGCTACAATGAGCAGTTCTTC.

The chain recombines TRBV30 with TRBJ2-5; 7 nucleotides agree with TRBD2. Trimming removed 4 bases from V and 5 bases from J; junction bases left unmatched: 7. The germline gives CDR1 GTSNPN, CDR2 SVGIG (reference sequence). The CDR3 is 13 residues long. CDR3 nucleotide sequence: TGTGCCTGGATCCGAAGGGGAGGGGAGACCCAGTACTTC. It yields the protein CAWIRRGGETQYF.

V is TRBV28 and J is TRBJ1-2; D remains unclear. Germline V gene sequence: CDR1 MDHEN, CDR2 SYDVKM. The V end lost 4 bases, the J end lost 5 bases, and 5 bases lay between the germline ends. This CDR3 is built from 11 residues. The CDR3: CASSSQYGYTF. CDR3 bases: TGTGCCAGCAGTTCCCAATATGGCTACACCTTC.

This chain connects TRBV19 to TRBJ1-2; no clear D gene. V lost 0 bases, J lost 9 bases, and 11 bases lay in between. The length of the CDR3 is 13 residues. Germline V gene lookup returns CDR1 LNHDA and CDR2 SQIVND (reference sequence). The CDR3 DNA reads TGTGCCAGTAGTATAGACCCCACGGGTCGCTACACCTTC. This codes for CASSIDPTGRYTF.

The chain uses TRBV10-3 and TRBJ1-5, with D maybe TRBD1 (5 bases). V lost 3 bases and J 0 bases, leaving 12 bases between the germline ends. The CDR3 spans 16 residues. Germline V gene sequence: CDR1 ENHRY, CDR2 SYGVKD. In DNA form, the CDR3 reads TGTGCCATCAGTGAAGGTGGGGCAGCTAGCAATCAGCCCCAGCATTTT. It specifies CAISEGGAASNQPQHF.

CDR3 sequence: CASSSRGTEAFF. The CDR3 DNA sequence: TGTGCCAGCAGCTCCAGGGGTACTGAAGCTTTCTTT. The chain couples TRBV7-3 to TRBJ1-1, with D possibly TRBD1 on 6 matching bases. The V gene lost 4 bases and the J gene lost 5 bases, with 8 bases spanning the gap. This CDR3 spans 12 amino acids. The V gene's germline CDR1 is SGHTA and CDR2 FQGTGA.

This clone has only a few counts. The rearrangement joins TRBV7-3 to TRBJ2-3, with 14 bases fitting TRBD2. The CDR3 is 16 residues long. Germline trimming cut 5 bases from V and 5 bases from J; bases unmatched to any gene: 6. The germline CDR1 and CDR2 sequences are SGHTA and FQGTGA. CDR3 sequence reads: CASSHRLAGGQDTQYF. The CDR3 DNA reads TGTGCCAGCAGCCATCGACTAGCGGGGGGGCAAGATACGCAGTATTTT.

The chain uses TRBV5-1 and TRBJ2-2, with D perhaps TRBD1 (6 bases). Trimming removed 4 bases from V and 3 bases from J, with 16 bases in between. Germline CDR1 SGHRS, CDR2 YFSETQ. The CDR3 sequence is 16 residues long. The CDR3 sequence: CASSERGRGDTGELFF. The CDR3 DNA reads as TGCGCCAGCAGCGAGCGTGGCAGGGGCGACACCGGGGAGCTGTTTTTT.

The chain links TRBV5-6 to TRBJ2-5; a possible D gene is TRBD2 (5 bases). The V end lost 3 bases, the J end lost 3 bases, and 9 bases lay between the germline ends. CDR1 is SGHDT and CDR2 is YYEEEE in the germline V gene. The CDR3 runs 13 residues. This CDR3 is CASSYTGEETQYF. CDR3 DNA sequence: TGTGCCAGCAGCTATACCGGGGAAGAGACCCAGTACTTC.

V and J are TRBV4-2 and TRBJ2-7; 10 bases line up with TRBD1. CDR1 LGHNA and CDR2 YNFKEQ come from the germline V gene. CDR3 size: 17 residues. V trimming: 6 bases; J trimming: 0 bases; junction bases outside the gene matches: 11. The CDR3 here is CASRLERTGGNSYEQYF. The CDR3 bases are TGTGCCAGCAGGCTCGAGAGGACAGGGGGAAACTCCTACGAGCAGTACTTC.

The chain uses TRBV19 and TRBJ1-5; no clear D gene. Per the germline V gene, CDR1 is LNHDA and CDR2 is SQIVND (reference sequence). Trimming removed 3 bases from V and 5 bases from J, with 8 bases in between. There are 13 residues in the CDR3. The CDR3 loop is CASSMGRDQPQHF. CDR3 sequence (DNA): TGTGCCAGTAGTATGGGCAGAGATCAGCCCCAGCATTTT.